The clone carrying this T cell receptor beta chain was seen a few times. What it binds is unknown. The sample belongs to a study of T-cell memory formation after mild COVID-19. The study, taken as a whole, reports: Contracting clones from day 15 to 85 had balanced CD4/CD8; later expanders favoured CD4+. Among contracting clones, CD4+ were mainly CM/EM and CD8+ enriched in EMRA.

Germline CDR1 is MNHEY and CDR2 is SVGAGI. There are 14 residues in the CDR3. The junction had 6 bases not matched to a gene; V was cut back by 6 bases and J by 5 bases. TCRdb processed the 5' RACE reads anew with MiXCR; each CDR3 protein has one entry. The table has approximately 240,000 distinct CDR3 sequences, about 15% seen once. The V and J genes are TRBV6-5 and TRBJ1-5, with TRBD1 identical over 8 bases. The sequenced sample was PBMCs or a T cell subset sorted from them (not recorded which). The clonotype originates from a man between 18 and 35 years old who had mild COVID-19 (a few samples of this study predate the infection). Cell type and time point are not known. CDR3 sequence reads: CASSHGQGHQPQHF. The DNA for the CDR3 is TGTGCCAGCAGCCACGGACAGGGCCATCAGCCCCAGCATTTT.